This TCR beta chain was identified during a study of blood T cell repertoires in COVID-19. In the study overall: Nucleic acid was either cDNA or gDNA, and it came from T cells, B-cell-depleted T cells, or PBMCs.

The V gene end was trimmed by 5 bases and the J gene end by 6 bases; junction bases not matched to a gene: 0. Germline V gene lookup returns CDR1 MNHEY and CDR2 SMNVEV (reference sequence). This CDR3 has 12 amino acids. TCRdb keeps only in-frame clones here, not all; method: immunoSEQ multiplex PCR. The repertoire holds hundreds of thousands of clones, with about 88% as singletons. Individuals aged about 18 to 95 years were recruited from fewer than 30 US areas. Participant reports of clinical history set cohort assignment. Recovery meant two consecutive negative NP/OP PCR tests, professional clearance, or resolved symptoms.

The J gene is TRBJ2-1, the V gene TRBV27; 8 positions agree with TRBD2. The receptor comes from a woman between 50 and 59 years old who had recovered from COVID-19. Sequencing used PBMCs or T cells enriched from blood (not recorded which). The CDR3 bases are TGTGCCAGCAGTCTAGCGGGCAATGAGCAGTTCTTC. Translated: CASSLAGNEQFF.